The rows below give T cell receptor beta chains drawn from one sample of a study of cytomegalovirus exposure and HLA in healthy donors. Sequenced by immunoSEQ multiplex PCR; TCRdb stores in-frame clones only, minus some. The sample holds some 120,000 clones, 81% seen once. The sequenced material came from PBMCs. The receptors come from a man aged 18 to 29 in good health and CMV-seropositive. Both conserved end residues are part of each CDR3. The order of the fields is J gene, D gene, V gene, CDR3 protein. The D gene is left open where the match is weak.

j_gene: TRBJ1-5; d_gene: .; v_gene: TRBV9; CDR3aa: CASSPAGIINQPQHF
j_gene: TRBJ1-2; d_gene: TRBD1; v_gene: TRBV5-1; CDR3aa: CASSLERTGGGDGYTF
j_gene: TRBJ2-5; d_gene: .; v_gene: TRBV4-1; CDR3aa: CASSQVIQETQYF
j_gene: TRBJ2-3; d_gene: .; v_gene: TRBV5-4; CDR3aa: CASSFGGVAQYF
j_gene: TRBJ1-4; d_gene: TRBD1; v_gene: TRBV4-1; CDR3aa: CASSQLGLTGNNEKLFF
j_gene: TRBJ1-1; d_gene: .; v_gene: TRBV6-5; CDR3aa: CASSYAGEAFF
j_gene: TRBJ2-3; d_gene: TRBD2; v_gene: TRBV30; CDR3aa: CAGGTSGISTDTQYF
j_gene: TRBJ1-2; d_gene: TRBD1; v_gene: TRBV12-5; CDR3aa: CASGLVRNRGGYGYTF
j_gene: TRBJ1-4; d_gene: .; v_gene: TRBV18; CDR3aa: CASSPAQGNNEKLFF
j_gene: TRBJ1-1; d_gene: .; v_gene: TRBV11-2; CDR3aa: CASRRTTGGRNTEAFF
j_gene: TRBJ1-2; d_gene: .; v_gene: TRBV19; CDR3aa: CASSMGVGANYGYTF
j_gene: TRBJ2-1; d_gene: .; v_gene: TRBV21-1; CDR3aa: CASTKGDGFGAGAGRGNEQFF
j_gene: TRBJ2-3; d_gene: .; v_gene: TRBV19; CDR3aa: CASSMRATRSLGTQYF
j_gene: TRBJ2-7; d_gene: TRBD1; v_gene: TRBV10-2; CDR3aa: CASRGTGTYEQYF
j_gene: TRBJ2-5; d_gene: .; v_gene: TRBV6-4; CDR3aa: CASSEKGGRLETQYF
j_gene: TRBJ2-7; d_gene: .; v_gene: TRBV30; CDR3aa: CAWSVARLEQYF
j_gene: TRBJ2-7; d_gene: TRBD1; v_gene: TRBV7-2; CDR3aa: CASSLVGDRAEEQYF
j_gene: TRBJ1-5; d_gene: .; v_gene: TRBV19; CDR3aa: CASSMQGTSNQPQHF
j_gene: TRBJ2-1; d_gene: TRBD2; v_gene: TRBV6-1; CDR3aa: CASSEVTSDRFYEQFF
j_gene: TRBJ1-2; d_gene: TRBD1; v_gene: TRBV9; CDR3aa: CASSFGQGDRGYTF
j_gene: TRBJ2-3; d_gene: TRBD2; v_gene: TRBV7-7; CDR3aa: CASSRATSGRISSTDTQYF
j_gene: TRBJ1-5; d_gene: TRBD1; v_gene: TRBV23-1; CDR3aa: CASRGTGGLSNQPQHF
j_gene: TRBJ1-5; d_gene: .; v_gene: TRBV29-1; CDR3aa: CSATGITGPQHF
j_gene: TRBJ1-1; d_gene: .; v_gene: TRBV7-9; CDR3aa: CASSPGRANTEAFF
j_gene: TRBJ2-1; d_gene: .; v_gene: TRBV11-2; CDR3aa: CASSVRELGGSYNEQFF
j_gene: TRBJ1-5; d_gene: .; v_gene: TRBV6-6; CDR3aa: CASSPGMGQPQHF
j_gene: TRBJ2-3; d_gene: TRBD1; v_gene: TRBV25-1; CDR3aa: CASSGNKQGAFTDTQYF
j_gene: TRBJ2-6; d_gene: .; v_gene: TRBV19; CDR3aa: CASSIFRANVLTF
j_gene: TRBJ1-1; d_gene: TRBD1; v_gene: TRBV10-3; CDR3aa: CAIKPGQGKTEAFF
j_gene: TRBJ1-2; d_gene: .; v_gene: TRBV6-5; CDR3aa: CASSYSGENGYTF
j_gene: TRBJ1-1; d_gene: .; v_gene: TRBV5-6; CDR3aa: CASSFWRGPKNTEAFF
j_gene: TRBJ1-1; d_gene: TRBD1; v_gene: TRBV7-2; CDR3aa: CASSSIQGKVTEAFF
j_gene: TRBJ1-5; d_gene: .; v_gene: TRBV19; CDR3aa: CASSIAGQNNQPQHF
j_gene: TRBJ1-4; d_gene: TRBD1; v_gene: TRBV5-5; CDR3aa: CASSSPGQGNEKLFF
j_gene: TRBJ1-2; d_gene: .; v_gene: TRBV7-9; CDR3aa: CASSLSQGVGNYGYTF
j_gene: TRBJ2-7; d_gene: TRBD1; v_gene: TRBV9; CDR3aa: CASGTGTGGSEQYF
j_gene: TRBJ1-2; d_gene: TRBD1; v_gene: TRBV11-2; CDR3aa: CASSAGQGLNYGYTF
j_gene: TRBJ2-7; d_gene: TRBD1; v_gene: TRBV12-5; CDR3aa: CASGWAGTEEQYF
j_gene: TRBJ2-7; d_gene: .; v_gene: TRBV7-8; CDR3aa: CASSLKTGASEQYF
j_gene: TRBJ2-1; d_gene: .; v_gene: TRBV5-1; CDR3aa: CASSVTGGPYNEQFF
j_gene: TRBJ2-4; d_gene: .; v_gene: TRBV6-1; CDR3aa: CASRQLDIQYF
j_gene: TRBJ2-5; d_gene: TRBD2; v_gene: TRBV19; CDR3aa: CASSMSSGPQETQYF